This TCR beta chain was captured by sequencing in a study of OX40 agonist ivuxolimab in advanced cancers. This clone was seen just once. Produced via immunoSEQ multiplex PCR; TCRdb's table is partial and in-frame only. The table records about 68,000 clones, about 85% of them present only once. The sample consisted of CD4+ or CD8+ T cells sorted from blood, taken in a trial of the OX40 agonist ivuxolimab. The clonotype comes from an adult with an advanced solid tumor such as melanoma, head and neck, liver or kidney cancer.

The CDR3 DNA reads as TGTGCCACCATACTGACAGGATCGGACGAGCAGTACTTC. Residues: CATILTGSDEQYF. The chain carries TRBV5-4 and TRBJ2-7; maybe TRBD1 (6 bases). This CDR3 is 13 amino acids long. Germline lookup yields CDR1 SGHNT and CDR2 YYREEE (reference sequence). Trimming pared 9 bases from V and 5 bases from J, leaving 18 bases between.